This T cell receptor (beta chain) originates from a study of low-dose radiotherapy and immunotherapy resistance in tumors. The time point: after trial treatment. Specified treatment: LDRT plus nivolumab, ipilimumab, low-dose cyclophosphamide and aspirin (RACIN trial). Those who qualified had advanced solid tumors (lacking tumor-infiltrating lymphocytes). This clonotype was seen many times. TRAV and TRBV primers primed cDNA for both TCRalpha and TCRbeta. Amplification, which lasted roughly 20 PCR cycles, used a constant-region primer and V-primer adapter to amplify TCRs. TCRdb recomputed calls from the reads with MiXCR, one row per CDR3 protein. This sample has more than 70,000 distinct CDR3 sequences, with 20% to 25% found just once. This TCR was sampled from a female donor with ovarian cancer. Sequenced material: PBMCs, taken after low-dose radiotherapy plus immunotherapy.

This chain's CDR3 is CASSFDANNEQFF. The CDR3 region has the DNA TGTGCCAGCAGCTTTGACGCGAACAATGAGCAGTTCTTC. The chain recombines TRBV5-6 with TRBJ2-1; no clear D. The germline CDR1 and CDR2 sequences are SGHDT and YYEEEE. The CDR3 consists of 13 residues. V was cut by 2 bases and J by 5 bases, with 8 bases left in between.